The 14 T cell receptor beta chains given below trace back to one sample, sequenced in a study of cytomegalovirus exposure and HLA in healthy donors. The primer mix had 60 Vbeta and 13 Jbeta primers. The repertoire was sequenced with immunoSEQ multiplex PCR; TCRdb's copy has only in-frame clones and lacks some. The sample lists a few hundred thousand clones, nearly 95% occurring once. Sequenced material: PBMCs. Receptors originate from a girl aged 2-10 years in good health and CMV-seronegative.

The chain has TRBV7-8 and TRBJ1-5; D not certain. CDR3 size: 12 residues. V gave up 5 bases and J gave up 4 bases, with 6 bases separating them. The germline V gene encodes CDR1 SGHVS and CDR2 FQNEAQ. For the CDR3, the DNA is TGTGCCAGCAGCGTCACTAATCAGCCCCAGCATTTT. Protein product: CASSVTNQPQHF.

This clone came up once. The rearrangement joins TRBV7-9 to TRBJ2-7; 7 nucleotides align to TRBD2. Germline V gene lookup returns CDR1 SEHNR and CDR2 FQNEAQ (reference sequence). This CDR3 comprises 14 residues. V lost 4 bases and J lost 5; bases outside the gene matches: 8. The CDR3 coding sequence is TGTGCCAGCAGCTCGAGGACTAGAGGGCACGAGCAGTACTTC. It is translated as CASSSRTRGHEQYF.

The chain combines TRBV19 with TRBJ1-4, with 7 nucleotides matching TRBD1. V trimming: 6 bases; J trimming: 7 bases; junction bases outside the gene matches: 11. This CDR3 comprises 15 residues. Germline CDR1 is LNHDA and CDR2 is SQIVND (reference sequence). CDR3 sequence (DNA): TGTGCCAGTAGCCACTTGGGACAGTCTTCTGAAAAACTGTTTTTT. This translates into CASSHLGQSSEKLFF.

This chain connects TRBV28 to TRBJ1-5; perhaps TRBD1 as D (6 bases). V was cut by 6 bases and J by 1 base, with 19 bases left in between. This CDR3 contains 17 residues. Germline values: CDR1 MDHEN, CDR2 SYDVKM. CDR3 nucleotides: TGTGCCAGCAGCCTCGACAGGTACCTGGACAGCAATCAGCCCCAGCATTTT. Translated, it gives CASSLDRYLDSNQPQHF.

This rearrangement joins TRBV5-4 to TRBJ1-1, with D possibly matching TRBD1 (5 bases). In germline, CDR1 is SGHNT, CDR2 YYREEE (reference sequence). The CDR3 covers 13 residues. The V end lost 5 bases, the J end lost 7 bases, and 15 bases lay between the germline ends. For the CDR3, the DNA is TGTGCCAGCAGTTCCCCGGGGGGGAATGAAGCTTTCTTT. This gives the protein CASSSPGGNEAFF.

The rearrangement uses TRBV7-7 and TRBJ2-1; TRBD1 agrees at 10 bases. V was pared by 3 bases and J by 10 bases, with 3 bases of the junction left unmatched. Germline CDR1 is SSHAT and CDR2 is FNYEAQ (reference sequence). The CDR3 has 13 residues. The DNA for the CDR3 is TGTGCCAGCAGCTTGGACAGGGGGGGAGAGCAGTTCTTC. Translating gives CASSLDRGGEQFF.

The DNA of the CDR3 is TGTGCCAGCAGCGTACAGGCGACAGGGGGCTCCTACAATGAGCAGTTCTTC. This encodes CASSVQATGGSYNEQFF. The rearrangement uses TRBV9 and TRBJ2-1; 9 positions match TRBD1. CDR1 SGDLS and CDR2 YYNGEE come from the germline V gene. The CDR3 runs 17 residues. V was clipped by 1 base and J by 0 bases; unmatched bases: 5.

The genes are TRBV27 and TRBJ1-1; D ambiguous. The CDR3 is made up of 12 amino acids. Germline V gene lookup returns CDR1 MNHEY and CDR2 SMNVEV (reference sequence). The V end was cut by 0 bases, the J end by 8 bases, with 7 bases between. The CDR3 DNA reads TGTGCCAGCAGTTTATCAGGCGGCGAAGCTTTCTTT. It translates to CASSLSGGEAFF.

The chain uses TRBV2 and TRBJ2-7; 9 nucleotides line up with TRBD1. CDR1 is SNHLY, CDR2 FYNNEI, per germline. With 6 bases clipped from V and 5 bases from J, the junction kept 11 bases outside the gene matches. This CDR3 spans 15 amino acids. CDR3 amino acids: CASSELTGGRDEQYF. The CDR3 nucleotides read TGTGCCAGCAGCGAACTCACAGGGGGCAGGGACGAGCAGTACTTC.

The rearrangement joins TRBV11-2 to TRBJ1-1, with 7 bases matching TRBD1. The V segment lost 5 bases and the J segment 4 bases; nucleotides outside the gene matches: 7. Germline V gives CDR1 SGHAT, CDR2 FQNNGV. The CDR3 contains 14 residues. In DNA, the CDR3 is TGTGCCAGCAGCCAGCCCACAGGGGCCACTGAAGCTTTCTTT. Its protein is CASSQPTGATEAFF.

The chain joins TRBV28 to TRBJ1-1; a weak D match, TRBD1 (5 bases). The CDR3 has 14 amino acids. Trimming removed 7 bases from V and 5 bases from J, with 17 bases in between. Per the germline V gene, CDR1 is MDHEN and CDR2 is SYDVKM. The CDR3, as DNA: TGTGCCAGCACCCCCCCGGGGGAAGGAACTGAAGCTTTCTTT. Protein: CASTPPGEGTEAFF.

V usage is TRBV6-6 and J usage is TRBJ2-7; 10 bases are shared with TRBD2. The CDR3 is 15 amino acids. CDR1 and CDR2 from the germline V gene are MNHNY and SVGAGI (reference sequence). Trimming cost V 0 bases and J 2 bases; bases outside gene matches: 1. The CDR3 nucleotides read TGTGCCAGCAGTTACTCGAGCGGGGGGGCCTACGAGCAGTACTTC. Its protein is CASSYSSGGAYEQYF.

The V gene is TRBV10-3, the J gene TRBJ2-1; 11 nucleotides align to TRBD2. The CDR3 sequence is 16 residues long. Germline trimming cut 4 bases from V and 4 bases from J; bases unmatched to any gene: 6. Germline values: CDR1 ENHRY, CDR2 SYGVKD. The CDR3 protein is CAISAGSGGAYNEQFF. CDR3 DNA: TGTGCCATCAGTGCGGGTAGCGGGGGGGCGTACAATGAGCAGTTCTTC.

This clone was recorded once. V gene TRBV2 combines with J gene TRBJ1-2; TRBD1 might be the D (5 bases). The V gene lost 8 bases and the J gene lost 3 bases, with 10 bases spanning the gap. Germline V CDR1 and CDR2: SNHLY, FYNNEI. The CDR3 sequence is 12 residues long. CDR3 protein: CASWGGDYGYTF. The CDR3 region has the DNA TGTGCCAGCTGGGGGGGGGACTATGGCTACACCTTC.